These T cell receptor beta chains were read from a single sample in a study of Ad26.COV2.S vaccination and SARS-CoV-2 variants. Only in-frame clones appear in the TCRdb table, and some are missing; sequencing was by immunoSEQ multiplex PCR. The profile shows about 100,000 clones, around 81% of them singletons. The sample was peripheral blood, taken after recovery from COVID-19. The receptors shown here come from a human donor who had recovered from COVID-19. Each CDR3 is given with its conserved first and last residue. Fields, in order: CDR3 protein, CDR3 DNA, D gene, clone size, V gene, J gene. A D gene is named only where the DNA matches it firmly. Size tells how often a clone was seen (once, few, many) or the class of an expanded clone, and some rows leave it out.

CDR3: CASSPGTSAASYEQYF; DNA: TGTGCCAGCAGCCCAGGGACTTCGGCGGCTTCCTACGAGCAGTACTTC; D: .; size: few; V: TRBV3-1/TRBV3-2; J: TRBJ2-7
CDR3: CASSGQGGNSPLHF; DNA: TGTGCCAGCAGCGGACAGGGAGGTAATTCACCCCTCCACTTT; D: TRBD1; size: once; V: TRBV7-2; J: TRBJ1-6
CDR3: CASSLDTDGYTQYF; DNA: TGTGCCAGCAGCTTAGACACGGACGGCTATACGCAGTATTTT; D: .; size: .; V: TRBV7-2; J: TRBJ2-3
CDR3: CASARDWGEETQYF; DNA: TGCGCCAGCGCTAGGGACTGGGGGGAAGAGACCCAGTACTTC; D: .; size: .; V: TRBV5-1; J: TRBJ2-5
CDR3: CASSSTWETQYF; DNA: TGTGCCAGCAGCTCCACGTGGGAGACCCAGTACTTC; D: .; size: .; V: TRBV7-9; J: TRBJ2-5
CDR3: CASTPDDDEQFF; DNA: TGCGCCAGCACCCCAGACGACGATGAGCAGTTCTTC; D: .; size: .; V: TRBV5-1; J: TRBJ2-1
CDR3: CASSARPGYGYTF; DNA: TGTGCCAGCAGCGCACGACCTGGCTATGGCTACACCTTC; D: .; size: few; V: TRBV9; J: TRBJ1-2
CDR3: CASSLGVAEQFF; DNA: TGTGCCAGCAGCTTGGGTGTGGCTGAGCAGTTCTTC; D: .; size: .; V: TRBV5-4; J: TRBJ2-1
CDR3: CASSQDPQGLNYGYTF; DNA: TGTGCCAGCAGCCAAGACCCCCAGGGACTCAACTATGGCTACACCTTC; D: .; size: once; V: TRBV4-2; J: TRBJ1-2
CDR3: CASTLRTHNEQFF; DNA: TGTGCCAGCACACTTAGAACCCACAATGAGCAGTTCTTC; D: .; size: .; V: TRBV2; J: TRBJ2-1
CDR3: CASSPNKETQYF; DNA: TGTGCCAGCAGCCCCAACAAAGAGACCCAGTACTTC; D: .; size: .; V: TRBV13; J: TRBJ2-5
CDR3: CASSSRREAFF; DNA: TGTGCCAGCAGCTCCCGACGGGAAGCTTTCTTT; D: .; size: few; V: TRBV5-6; J: TRBJ1-1